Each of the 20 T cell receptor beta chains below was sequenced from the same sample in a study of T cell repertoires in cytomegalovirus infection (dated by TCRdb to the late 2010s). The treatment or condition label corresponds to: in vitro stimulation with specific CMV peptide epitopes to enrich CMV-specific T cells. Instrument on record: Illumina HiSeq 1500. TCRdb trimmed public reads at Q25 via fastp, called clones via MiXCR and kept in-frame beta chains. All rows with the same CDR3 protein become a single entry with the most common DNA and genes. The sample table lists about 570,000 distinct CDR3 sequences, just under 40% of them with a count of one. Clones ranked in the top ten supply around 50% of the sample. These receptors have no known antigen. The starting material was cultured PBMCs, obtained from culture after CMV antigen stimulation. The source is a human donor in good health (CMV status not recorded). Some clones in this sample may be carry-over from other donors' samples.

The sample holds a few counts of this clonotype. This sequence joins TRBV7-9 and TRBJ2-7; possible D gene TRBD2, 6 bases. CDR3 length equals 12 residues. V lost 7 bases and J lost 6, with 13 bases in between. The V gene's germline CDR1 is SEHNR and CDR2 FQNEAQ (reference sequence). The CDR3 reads CASTGTSSEQYF. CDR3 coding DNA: TGTGCCAGCACAGGGACTTCGAGCGAGCAGTACTTC.

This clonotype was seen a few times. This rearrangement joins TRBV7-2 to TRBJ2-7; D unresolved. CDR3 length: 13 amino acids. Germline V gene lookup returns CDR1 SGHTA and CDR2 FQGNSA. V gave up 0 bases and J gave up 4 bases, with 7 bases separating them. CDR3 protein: CASSLAKGYEQYF. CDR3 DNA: TGTGCCAGCAGCTTAGCGAAGGGTTACGAGCAGTACTTC.

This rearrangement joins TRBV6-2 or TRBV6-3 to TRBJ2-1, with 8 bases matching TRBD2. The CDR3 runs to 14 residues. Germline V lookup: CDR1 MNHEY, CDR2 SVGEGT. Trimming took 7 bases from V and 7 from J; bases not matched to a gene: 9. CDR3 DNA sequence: TGTGCCAGCACCCTCAGGGTAGCGGGGAATGAGCAGTTCTTC. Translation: CASTLRVAGNEQFF.

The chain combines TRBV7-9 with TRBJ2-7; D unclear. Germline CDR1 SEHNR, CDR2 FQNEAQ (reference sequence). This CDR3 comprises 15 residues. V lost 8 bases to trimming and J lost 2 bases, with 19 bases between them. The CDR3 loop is CASQYGDGRAYEQYF. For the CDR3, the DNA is TGTGCCAGCCAATACGGCGACGGAAGAGCCTACGAGCAGTACTTC.

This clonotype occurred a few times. The CDR3 region has the DNA TGTGCCAGCAGCACCGGACTAGTAATGGATGAGCAGTTCTTC. It codes for CASSTGLVMDEQFF. This sequence joins TRBV7-2 and TRBJ2-1; 7 bases agree with TRBD2. The CDR3 covers 14 residues. V trimming: 5 bases; J trimming: 8 bases; junction bases outside the gene matches: 9. Germline CDR1 SGHTA, CDR2 FQGNSA.

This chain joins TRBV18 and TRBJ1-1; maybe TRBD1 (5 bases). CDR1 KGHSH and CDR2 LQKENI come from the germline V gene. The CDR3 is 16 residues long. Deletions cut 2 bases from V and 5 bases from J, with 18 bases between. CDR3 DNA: TGTGCCAGCTCACCAACGTTAGATGGGGGTTTGACTGAAGCTTTCTTT. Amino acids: CASSPTLDGGLTEAFF.

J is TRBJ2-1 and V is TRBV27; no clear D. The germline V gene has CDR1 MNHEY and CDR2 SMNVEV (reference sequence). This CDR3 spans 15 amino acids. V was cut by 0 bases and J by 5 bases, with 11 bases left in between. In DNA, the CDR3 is TGTGCCAGCAGTTTATCTCGCAGCTCGCACAATGAGCAGTTCTTC. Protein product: CASSLSRSSHNEQFF.

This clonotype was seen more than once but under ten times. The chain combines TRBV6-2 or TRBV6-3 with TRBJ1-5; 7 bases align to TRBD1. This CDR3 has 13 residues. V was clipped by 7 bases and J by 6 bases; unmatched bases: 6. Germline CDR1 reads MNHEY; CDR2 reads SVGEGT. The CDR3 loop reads CASMLGGLQPQHF. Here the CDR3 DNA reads TGTGCCAGCATGCTAGGGGGCCTTCAGCCCCAGCATTTT.

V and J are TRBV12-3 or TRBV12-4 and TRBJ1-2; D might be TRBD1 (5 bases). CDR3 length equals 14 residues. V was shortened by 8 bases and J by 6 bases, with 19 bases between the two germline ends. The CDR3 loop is CASRRDSFFHGYTF. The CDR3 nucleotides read TGTGCCAGCCGAAGAGACAGTTTCTTCCATGGCTACACCTTC.

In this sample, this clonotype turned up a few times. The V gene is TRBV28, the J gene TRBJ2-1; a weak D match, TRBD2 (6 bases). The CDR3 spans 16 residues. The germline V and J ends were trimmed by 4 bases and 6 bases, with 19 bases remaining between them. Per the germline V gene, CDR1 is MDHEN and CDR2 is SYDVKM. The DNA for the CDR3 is TGTGCCAGCAGTTCTAAGACTCGGAGGGCGATCAATGAGCAGTTCTTC. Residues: CASSSKTRRAINEQFF.

The CDR3 sequence: CASSSTSWTDTQYF. CDR3 coding DNA: TGTGCCAGCAGTTCGACTAGTTGGACAGATACGCAGTATTTT. The chain has TRBV12-3 or TRBV12-4 and TRBJ2-3, with a possible D match to TRBD2 (6 bases). This CDR3 spans 14 amino acids. Trimming took 4 bases from V and 3 from J, leaving 11 bases between them.

This chain's CDR3 is CASSLRGMDEQFF. CDR3 in DNA: TGTGCCAGCAGCTTGAGGGGGATGGATGAGCAGTTCTTC. The chain carries TRBV5-6 and TRBJ2-1; D might be TRBD1 (6 bases). The CDR3 is 13 amino acids. Germline V lookup: CDR1 SGHDT, CDR2 YYEEEE. The ends were cut back, 1 base at V and 8 bases at J, with 10 bases in the middle.

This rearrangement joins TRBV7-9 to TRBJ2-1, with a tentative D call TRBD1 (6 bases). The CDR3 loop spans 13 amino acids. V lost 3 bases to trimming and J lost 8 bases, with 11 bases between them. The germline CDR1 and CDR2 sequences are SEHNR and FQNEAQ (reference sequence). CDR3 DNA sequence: TGTGCCAGCAGCTTTCAACAGGGATATGAGCAGTTCTTC. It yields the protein CASSFQQGYEQFF.

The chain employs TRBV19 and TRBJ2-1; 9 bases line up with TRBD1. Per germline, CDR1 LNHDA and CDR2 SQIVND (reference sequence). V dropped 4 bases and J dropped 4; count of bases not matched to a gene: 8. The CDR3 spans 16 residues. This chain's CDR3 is CASSTSGQGPYNEQFF. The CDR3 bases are TGTGCCAGTAGTACCTCGGGACAGGGCCCTTACAATGAGCAGTTCTTC.

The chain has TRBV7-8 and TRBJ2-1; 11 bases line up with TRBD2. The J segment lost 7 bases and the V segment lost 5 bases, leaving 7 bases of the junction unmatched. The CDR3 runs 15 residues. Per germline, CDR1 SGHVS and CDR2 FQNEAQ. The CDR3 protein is CASSQRLAGKNEQFF. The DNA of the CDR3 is TGTGCCAGCAGCCAAAGACTAGCGGGGAAAAATGAGCAGTTCTTC. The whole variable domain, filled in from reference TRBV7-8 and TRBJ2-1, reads GAGVSQSPRYKVAKRGQDVALRCDPISGHVSLFWYQQALGQGPEFLTYFQNEAQLDKSGLPSDRFFAERPEGSVSTLKIQRTQQEDSAVYLCASSQRLAGKNEQFFGPGTRLTVL.

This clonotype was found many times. The CDR3 DNA sequence: TGTGCCAGCAGCTTAGTTGGAGGGAACACTGAAGCTTTCTTT. It translates to CASSLVGGNTEAFF. The chain has TRBV7-2 and TRBJ1-1; D call uncertain. The germline gives CDR1 SGHTA, CDR2 FQGNSA. CDR3 size: 14 residues. The V gene lost 1 base and the J gene lost 1 base, with 7 bases spanning the gap.

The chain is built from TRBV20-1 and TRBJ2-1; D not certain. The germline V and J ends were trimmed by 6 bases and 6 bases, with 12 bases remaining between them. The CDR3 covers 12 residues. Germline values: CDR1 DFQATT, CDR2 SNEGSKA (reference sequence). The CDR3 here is CSAHSETNEQFF. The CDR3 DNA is TGCAGTGCCCATTCGGAGACCAATGAGCAGTTCTTC.

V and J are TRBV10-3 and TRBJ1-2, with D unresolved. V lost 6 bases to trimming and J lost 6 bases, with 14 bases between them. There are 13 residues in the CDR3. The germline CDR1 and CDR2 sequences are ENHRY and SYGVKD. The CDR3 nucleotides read TGTGCCATCAGGGTAGGAGGTGCTGATGGCTACACCTTC. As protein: CAIRVGGADGYTF.

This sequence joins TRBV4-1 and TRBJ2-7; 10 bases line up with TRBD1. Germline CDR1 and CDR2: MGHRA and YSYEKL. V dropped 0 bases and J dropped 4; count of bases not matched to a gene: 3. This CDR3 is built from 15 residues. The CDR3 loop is CASSQETGGIYEQYF. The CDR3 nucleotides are TGCGCCAGCAGCCAAGAGACAGGGGGCATTTACGAGCAGTACTTC.

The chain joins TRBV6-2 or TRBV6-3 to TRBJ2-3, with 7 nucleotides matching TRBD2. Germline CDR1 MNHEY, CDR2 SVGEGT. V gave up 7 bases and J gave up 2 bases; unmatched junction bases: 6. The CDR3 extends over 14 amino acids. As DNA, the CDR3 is TGTGCCAGCATCTCCGGGACTACCACAGATACGCAGTATTTT. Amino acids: CASISGTTTDTQYF.